The 21 T cell receptor beta chains reported below all come from one sample, sequenced in a study of T cells in Graves' hyperthyroidism and ophthalmopathy. RNA transcripts yielded amplified TCR beta CDR3 regions. Primed by the HTBI set, a first-round RT-PCR was run on the TCR CDR3. TCRdb analysed the multiplex PCR reads with MiXCR anew, one entry per CDR3 protein. The sample includes around 350,000 distinct CDR3 sequences, 15% to 20% seen only once; the top ten take roughly 3.5%. The sequenced sample was blood. These receptors came from a woman younger than 30 with Graves' hyperthyroidism.

At least ten counts were recorded for this clonotype. The CDR3 reads CSAGQGGPYEQYF. Written as DNA, the CDR3 is TGCAGTGCTGGGCAGGGGGGGCCCTACGAGCAGTACTTC. The V gene is TRBV20-1, the J gene TRBJ2-7; D could derive from TRBD1 or TRBD2 (7 bases each). From germline, CDR1 is DFQATT and CDR2 SNEGSKA (reference sequence). With 5 bases removed from V and 2 bases from J, the gap between germline ends came to 13 bases. The CDR3 totals 13 residues.

The V and J genes are TRBV12-3 or TRBV12-4 and TRBJ1-5, with D possibly matching TRBD1 (6 bases). The V and J ends lost 3 bases and 4 bases respectively, with 10 bases between them. The CDR3 length is 14 residues. CDR3 amino acids: CASSFGGANQPQHF. CDR3 DNA sequence: TGTGCCAGCAGTTTTGGGGGGGCGAATCAGCCCCAGCATTTT.

This clonotype was found many times. The CDR3 protein is CASSLHGGVSYEQYF. The CDR3 DNA reads TGTGCCAGCAGTTTACACGGAGGAGTATCCTACGAGCAGTACTTC. The chain is built from TRBV12-3 or TRBV12-4 and TRBJ2-7, with a tentative D call TRBD2 (5 bases). Trimming took off 2 bases at V and 1 base at J, with 12 bases between the two ends. The CDR3 runs to 15 residues.

This clonotype occurred many times. V gene TRBV29-1 combines with J gene TRBJ2-7; 9 bases line up with TRBD2. The CDR3 contains 13 residues. The germline V gene has CDR1 SQVTM and CDR2 ANQGSEA. V shed 7 bases and J 3 bases; nucleotides not matched to a gene: 7. CDR3 sequence reads: CSAIAGANYEQYF. CDR3 DNA sequence: TGCAGCGCCATAGCGGGAGCGAACTACGAGCAGTACTTC.

This clonotype came up once. Possible read error: a much larger clone is one base away. This chain links TRBV9 with TRBJ1-1; D is unclear. The CDR3 has 15 amino acids. Germline V gene data show CDR1 as SGDLS and CDR2 as YYNGEE. DNA for the CDR3: TGTGCCAGCAGCATAACCCCCAGCGGAAACACTGAATCTTTCTTT. Protein sequence: CASSITPSGNTESFF.

With respect to this clonotype: A read error is possible here, since a much larger clone lies one base away. The chain is built from TRBV4-2 and TRBJ2-2; D is unclear. V lost 6 bases and J 5 bases, leaving 10 bases between the germline ends. From germline, CDR1 is LGHNA and CDR2 YNFKEQ. The CDR3 length is 13 residues. CDR3 residues: CASRVTGTGELFF. CDR3 nucleotide sequence: TGTGCCAGCAGGGTGACGGGTACCGGGGAGCTGTTTTTT.

Many counts were recorded for this clonotype. The chain uses TRBV5-1 and TRBJ2-2; 9 bases align to TRBD1. There are 16 residues in the CDR3. After removal of 4 bases from V and 4 bases from J, the junction contained 8 bases not matched to a gene. CDR1 is SGHRS and CDR2 is YFSETQ in the germline V gene. The CDR3 loop reads CASSMDRGRFTGELFF. DNA for the CDR3: TGCGCCAGCAGCATGGACAGGGGAAGGTTCACCGGGGAGCTGTTTTTT.

The gene calls are TRBV27 and TRBJ2-5; tentatively, D is TRBD2 (5 bases). V was clipped by 2 bases and J by 5 bases, with 15 bases between them. Germline values: CDR1 MNHEY, CDR2 SMNVEV (reference sequence). This CDR3 has 15 amino acids. The CDR3 bases are TGTGCCAGCAGTTTAGGAGCGGCCCTGGGGGAGACCCAGTACTTC. It codes for CASSLGAALGETQYF.

This clonotype was seen at least ten times. This sequence joins TRBV11-1 and TRBJ2-5, with 9 nucleotides matching TRBD1. The CDR3 has 17 residues. Per the germline V gene, CDR1 is SGHAT and CDR2 is FQDESV (reference sequence). With V trimmed by 4 bases and J by 5 bases, 14 bases remained unmatched. CDR3 DNA sequence: TGTGCCAGCAGCTCACCTTCCGGGACAGGGAAAAGTGAGACCCAGTACTTC. It translates to CASSSPSGTGKSETQYF.

This clonotype was recorded many times. The chain links TRBV20-1 to TRBJ2-5; TRBD1 might be the D (5 bases). This CDR3 has 15 residues. V gave up 4 bases and J gave up 5 bases, with 20 bases separating them. Germline V lookup: CDR1 DFQATT, CDR2 SNEGSKA (reference sequence). CDR3 bases: TGCAGTGCTATATCCAGGGCATTTCCCCGGGAGACCCAGTACTTC. The encoded protein is CSAISRAFPRETQYF.

Ten or more counts support this clonotype. The chain is built from TRBV4-2 and TRBJ2-5; 14 bases are shared with TRBD2. The CDR3 totals 16 residues. The V and J ends lost 3 bases and 3 bases, in that order; junction bases with no gene match: 3. Germline CDR1 and CDR2: LGHNA and YNFKEQ. In DNA, the CDR3 is TGTGCCAGCAGCCAGACTAGCGGGGGGGCCAAAGAGACCCAGTACTTC. Its protein product is CASSQTSGGAKETQYF.

V usage is TRBV6-1 and J usage is TRBJ1-1; 7 bases align to TRBD1. CDR3 size: 15 residues. Germline trimming cut 3 bases from V and 6 bases from J; bases unmatched to any gene: 10. Germline V gene lookup returns CDR1 MNHNS and CDR2 SASEGT. CDR3 loop: CASSEGTGVRPEAFF. CDR3 DNA sequence: TGTGCCAGCAGTGAGGGTACAGGGGTACGTCCTGAAGCTTTCTTT.

There are many counts of this clonotype. The V and J genes are TRBV20-1 and TRBJ2-5; perhaps TRBD2 as D (6 bases). This CDR3 region has 14 residues. Germline assignment: CDR1 DFQATT and CDR2 SNEGSKA (reference sequence). The germline V and J ends were trimmed by 4 bases and 4 bases, with 16 bases remaining between them. CDR3 nucleotide sequence: TGCAGTGCTAAATGGAAACTAGCTACAGAGACCCAGTACTTC. Amino acids: CSAKWKLATETQYF.

This clonotype was picked up many times. The CDR3 loop reads CASSPEAFF. The CDR3 bases are TGTGCCAGCAGTCCAGAAGCTTTCTTT. The chain uses TRBV12-3 or TRBV12-4 and TRBJ1-1, with no clear D. Deletions cut 5 bases from V and 8 bases from J, with 3 bases between. The CDR3 length is 9 residues.

This clonotype was counted many times. The chain carries TRBV27 and TRBJ1-1; maybe TRBD1 (6 bases). CDR1 and CDR2 (germline): MNHEY, SMNVEV (reference sequence). This CDR3 has 13 amino acids. V lost 10 bases to trimming and J lost 5 bases, with 17 bases between them. CDR3 sequence (DNA): TGTGCCACACTAGGGGGGGGCAGAACTGAAGCTTTCTTT. It translates to CATLGGGRTEAFF.

This clonotype has just a few counts. The chain is built from TRBV9 and TRBJ1-2; the match to TRBD1 covers 9 bases. The V gene's germline CDR1 is SGDLS and CDR2 YYNGEE. This CDR3 has 21 amino acids. V dropped 0 bases and J dropped 5; count of bases not matched to a gene: 23. CDR3 sequence reads: CASSVATGAVVGDRDGYGYTF. As DNA, the CDR3 is TGTGCCAGCAGCGTAGCTACCGGGGCGGTGGTCGGGGACAGGGACGGGTATGGCTACACCTTC.

This clonotype occurred many times. V gene TRBV7-9 combines with J gene TRBJ2-7, with 8 bases fitting TRBD1. V was clipped by 1 base and J by 6 bases; unmatched bases: 2. The CDR3 has 13 amino acids. CDR1 SEHNR and CDR2 FQNEAQ come from the germline V gene (reference sequence). The CDR3 spells CASSLGTGSEQYF. DNA of the CDR3: TGTGCCAGCAGCTTAGGGACAGGGAGCGAGCAGTACTTC.

This clonotype was counted many times. This sequence joins TRBV20-1 and TRBJ1-5; D remains unclear. This CDR3 has 13 residues. Between the trimmed V and J ends, which lost 6 bases and 4 bases, there was a span of 13 bases. The germline gives CDR1 DFQATT, CDR2 SNEGSKA (reference sequence). The chain's CDR3 is CSASGQTNQPQHF. In DNA form, the CDR3 reads TGCAGTGCCAGCGGGCAGACAAATCAGCCCCAGCATTTT.

The rearrangement links TRBV11-2 to TRBJ2-7; possibly TRBD1 for D (5 bases). The CDR3 extends over 15 amino acids. Trimming pared 1 base from V and 0 bases from J, leaving 10 bases between. Germline CDR1 SGHAT, CDR2 FQNNGV. The CDR3 sequence: CASSLGSDSSYEQYF. For the CDR3, the DNA is TGTGCCAGCAGCTTAGGGAGTGACAGCTCCTACGAGCAGTACTTC.

V gene TRBV6-5 combines with J gene TRBJ2-2; D is possibly TRBD1 (5 bases). Germline V CDR1 and CDR2: MNHEY, SVGAGI. V was trimmed by 0 bases and J by 2 bases, leaving 7 bases between them. CDR3 length equals 15 residues. The CDR3 spells CASSYSRENTGELFF. CDR3 coding DNA: TGTGCCAGCAGTTACTCCAGGGAAAACACCGGGGAGCTGTTTTTT.

In this sample, this clonotype turned up many times. This chain connects TRBV20-1 to TRBJ1-6; D call uncertain. The CDR3 length is 17 residues. The V gene's germline CDR1 is DFQATT and CDR2 SNEGSKA (reference sequence). Between the trimmed V and J ends, which lost 3 bases and 0 bases, there was a span of 15 bases. In nucleotides, the CDR3 is TGCAGTGCTAGTACCGCAGAAGATAGCTCCTATAATTCACCCCTCCACTTT. This sequence encodes CSASTAEDSSYNSPLHF.